This T cell receptor beta chain was identified during a study of blood T cell repertoires in COVID-19. The overall study: Resolution of symptoms, clearance, or two negative PCRs was present in recovered Cohort 3 donors. Sites across the United States, Italy and Spain contributed samples from acute and convalescent COVID-19.

CDR3 length: 17 amino acids. In germline, CDR1 is MGHRA, CDR2 YSYEKL. Losses at the gene ends were 0 bases for V and 5 bases for J; bases not matched to a gene: 12. Original processing methods: For nucleated cells, counts were estimated from reference gene primer amplification. Data came from immunoSEQ multiplex PCR; TCRdb stores just in-frame clones and leaves some out. V, J and clone size are those of that table, while D and trimming were read from the DNA. The data contain 250,000 to 300,000 clones, more than 75% of them singletons. Participants, about 18 to 90 years old, spanned under 30 US areas.

The sequence was obtained from a woman aged 55-69 years in a cohort exposed to, infected with or recovered from COVID-19 (not recorded which). The chain recombines TRBV4-1 with TRBJ1-1; 7 positions match TRBD1. The sequencing input was PBMCs or T cells enriched from blood (not recorded which). CDR3 protein: CASSQESGRGLWTEAFF. CDR3 DNA sequence: TGCGCCAGCAGCCAAGAATCGGGCAGGGGGTTGTGGACTGAAGCTTTCTTT.